These T cell receptor beta chains were read from a single sample in a study of regulatory T cells in long-lasting Graves disease. In TCRdb, the multiplex PCR reads were re-called with MiXCR into one record per CDR3 protein. The table records about 500,000 distinct CDR3 sequences, around 12% of them present only once. A further study also used this sample, focusing on T cells in Graves' hyperthyroidism and ophthalmopathy.

This specimen was peripheral blood mononuclear cells (PBMCs), taken at new diagnosis, from a patient treated with antithyroid drugs. The receptors originated from a woman aged 25 to 39 with Graves disease. Each CDR3 is given with its conserved first and last residue. The D gene is left open where the match is weak. Size values are once, few and many counts, or a class for expanded clones, and some rows have none.

abundance: many
d_gene: TRBD1
j_gene: TRBJ1-1
v_gene: TRBV19
CDR3aa: CASSTGTGSGTEAFF
CDR3nt: TGTGCCAGTAGTACTGGGACAGGGTCGGGGACTGAAGCTTTCTTT

abundance: NA
d_gene: NA
j_gene: TRBJ1-1
v_gene: TRBV20-1
CDR3aa: CSARGALDTEAFF
CDR3nt: TGCAGTGCTAGAGGCGCATTGGACACTGAAGCTTTCTTT

abundance: few
d_gene: NA
j_gene: TRBJ2-7
v_gene: TRBV4-3
CDR3aa: CASSKTLTGNYEQYF
CDR3nt: TGCGCCAGCAGCAAAACTCTTACAGGGAACTACGAGCAGTACTTC

abundance: many
d_gene: TRBD2
j_gene: TRBJ2-3
v_gene: TRBV7-2
CDR3aa: CASSLTSMTDTQYF
CDR3nt: TGTGCCAGCAGCTTGACTAGCATGACAGATACGCAGTATTTT

abundance: NA
d_gene: TRBD2
j_gene: TRBJ2-3
v_gene: TRBV18
CDR3aa: CASSRKLLADGVGTDTQYF
CDR3nt: TGTGCCAGCTCACGAAAATTACTAGCGGATGGCGTAGGGACAGATACGCAGTATTTT

abundance: few
d_gene: NA
j_gene: TRBJ1-6
v_gene: TRBV9
CDR3aa: CASSVNSGRYNSPLHF
CDR3nt: TGTGCCAGCAGCGTTAACTCAGGACGGTATAATTCACCCCTCCACTTT

abundance: few
d_gene: NA
j_gene: TRBJ1-1
v_gene: TRBV20-1
CDR3aa: CSARGAGYTEAFF
CDR3nt: TGCAGTGCTAGAGGCGCCGGATACACTGAAGCTTTCTTT

abundance: many
d_gene: NA
j_gene: TRBJ1-5
v_gene: TRBV12-3/TRBV12-4
CDR3aa: CASSLVQGHQPQHF
CDR3nt: TGTGCCAGCAGTTTGGTCCAGGGCCATCAGCCCCAGCATTTT

abundance: many
d_gene: TRBD1
j_gene: TRBJ1-4
v_gene: TRBV5-4
CDR3aa: CASSQGARDEKLFF
CDR3nt: TGTGCCAGCAGCCAGGGGGCCCGAGACGAAAAACTGTTTTTT

abundance: many
d_gene: NA
j_gene: TRBJ1-1
v_gene: TRBV12-3/TRBV12-4
CDR3aa: CASSFQVLNTEAFF
CDR3nt: TGTGCCAGCAGTTTCCAGGTCTTGAACACTGAAGCTTTCTTT

abundance: many
d_gene: NA
j_gene: TRBJ1-1
v_gene: TRBV11-2
CDR3aa: CASRPRFYSTEAFF
CDR3nt: TGTGCCAGCAGGCCAAGGTTCTATAGCACTGAAGCTTTCTTT

abundance: many
d_gene: NA
j_gene: TRBJ1-1
v_gene: TRBV9
CDR3aa: CASSEYRKGTEAFF
CDR3nt: TGTGCCAGCAGCGAGTACAGGAAAGGGACTGAAGCTTTCTTT

abundance: NA
d_gene: NA
j_gene: TRBJ2-3
v_gene: TRBV7-3
CDR3aa: CASSSDFPPVPDTQYF
CDR3nt: TGTGCCAGCAGCTCCGACTTCCCTCCGGTCCCAGATACGCAGTATTTT

abundance: many
d_gene: NA
j_gene: TRBJ1-4
v_gene: TRBV20-1
CDR3aa: CSARGAHEKLFF
CDR3nt: TGCAGTGCTAGAGGGGCGCATGAAAAACTGTTTTTT

abundance: many
d_gene: NA
j_gene: TRBJ2-7
v_gene: TRBV29-1
CDR3aa: CSVAIFYEQYF
CDR3nt: TGCAGCGTTGCAATTTTCTACGAGCAGTACTTC

abundance: many
d_gene: TRBD1
j_gene: TRBJ1-5
v_gene: TRBV11-2
CDR3aa: CASSQDRNSNQPQHF
CDR3nt: TGTGCCAGCAGCCAGGACAGGAATAGCAATCAGCCCCAGCATTTT

abundance: many
d_gene: NA
j_gene: TRBJ2-1
v_gene: TRBV10-2
CDR3aa: CASLRADEQFF
CDR3nt: TGCGCCAGCCTGAGAGCGGATGAGCAGTTCTTC

abundance: NA
d_gene: NA
j_gene: TRBJ2-1
v_gene: TRBV20-1
CDR3aa: CSARDFGSYNEQFF
CDR3nt: TGCAGTGCTAGAGATTTTGGTTCCTACAATGAGCAGTTCTTC

abundance: few
d_gene: TRBD2
j_gene: TRBJ2-7
v_gene: TRBV7-8
CDR3aa: CASSSLAGGRRYEQYF
CDR3nt: TGTGCCAGCAGCTCTCTAGCGGGAGGGCGCCGCTACGAGCAGTACTTC

abundance: many
d_gene: NA
j_gene: TRBJ2-4
v_gene: TRBV2
CDR3aa: CASTQGIAKNIQYF
CDR3nt: TGTGCCAGCACCCAGGGGATAGCCAAAAACATTCAGTACTTC

abundance: NA
d_gene: NA
j_gene: TRBJ1-2
v_gene: TRBV30
CDR3aa: CAWSEGGGGYTF
CDR3nt: TGTGCCTGGAGTGAGGGTGGCGGTGGCTACACCTTC

abundance: many
d_gene: NA
j_gene: TRBJ2-3
v_gene: TRBV27
CDR3aa: CASRDFTDTQYF
CDR3nt: TGTGCCAGCAGGGACTTCACAGATACGCAGTATTTT

abundance: many
d_gene: TRBD1
j_gene: TRBJ2-3
v_gene: TRBV5-6
CDR3aa: CASSLRTGGVTDTQYF
CDR3nt: TGTGCCAGCAGCTTGAGGACAGGGGGCGTCACAGATACGCAGTATTTT

abundance: NA
d_gene: NA
j_gene: TRBJ2-5
v_gene: TRBV4-1
CDR3aa: CASSPNRYQETQYF
CDR3nt: TGCGCCAGCAGCCCCAATCGCTACCAAGAGACCCAGTACTTC

abundance: NA
d_gene: NA
j_gene: TRBJ2-1
v_gene: TRBV18
CDR3aa: CASSEGSGSYNEQFF
CDR3nt: TGTGCCAGCTCAGAAGGCAGTGGGTCCTACAATGAGCAGTTCTTC

abundance: NA
d_gene: TRBD2
j_gene: TRBJ2-1
v_gene: TRBV6-5
CDR3aa: CASSSMRAGGPRNEQFF
CDR3nt: TGTGCCAGCAGTTCGATGAGGGCGGGAGGGCCAAGGAATGAGCAGTTCTTC

abundance: many
d_gene: NA
j_gene: TRBJ2-5
v_gene: TRBV7-8
CDR3aa: CASSLWRQGTPQETQYF
CDR3nt: TGTGCCAGCAGCTTATGGCGCCAGGGAACACCACAAGAGACCCAGTACTTC

abundance: NA
d_gene: NA
j_gene: TRBJ1-4
v_gene: TRBV6-2/TRBV6-3
CDR3aa: CASSPRAPGEKLFF
CDR3nt: TGTGCCAGCAGCCCACGAGCACCGGGAGAAAAACTGTTTTTT

abundance: NA
d_gene: TRBD1
j_gene: TRBJ2-3
v_gene: TRBV16
CDR3aa: CASSPGQGSIGTDTQYF
CDR3nt: TGTGCCAGCAGCCCCGGACAGGGCAGTATTGGGACAGATACGCAGTATTTT

abundance: many
d_gene: TRBD2
j_gene: TRBJ2-3
v_gene: TRBV20-1
CDR3aa: CSALNGLAGTDTQYF
CDR3nt: TGCAGTGCTCTTAACGGACTAGCGGGCACAGATACGCAGTATTTT

abundance: NA
d_gene: NA
j_gene: TRBJ1-6
v_gene: TRBV6-2/TRBV6-3
CDR3aa: CASSDRGGSPLHF
CDR3nt: TGTGCCAGCTCCGACAGAGGAGGTTCACCCCTCCACTTT

abundance: many
d_gene: NA
j_gene: TRBJ2-1
v_gene: TRBV7-9
CDR3aa: CASSWSANEQFF
CDR3nt: TGTGCCAGCAGCTGGTCAGCAAATGAGCAGTTCTTC